The next 6 T cell receptor beta chains were all read from a single sample in a study of cytomegalovirus exposure and HLA in healthy donors. The PCR used 60 Vbeta and 13 Jbeta primers. TCRdb keeps only in-frame clones here, not all; method: immunoSEQ multiplex PCR. The profile covers fewer than 150,000 clones, with roughly three quarters appearing a single time and about 16% taken by the ten largest. The material sequenced was PBMCs. These receptors all come from a man aged 50-59 years in good health and CMV-seropositive.

The rearrangement links TRBV6-5 to TRBJ2-7; the D gene is possibly TRBD1 (6 bases). Trimming left V 0 bases short and J 0 bases short, with 9 bases between. The CDR3 is 15 residues long. Germline lookup yields CDR1 MNHEY and CDR2 SVGAGI. Written as DNA, the CDR3 is TGTGCCAGCAGTTACTCGGCAGGGGACTCCTACGAGCAGTACTTC. This encodes CASSYSAGDSYEQYF.

This clone was seen a single time. The chain couples TRBV11-3 to TRBJ2-7; D is perhaps TRBD1 (6 bases). The V gene lost 7 bases and the J gene lost 3 bases, with 13 bases spanning the gap. Germline V CDR1 and CDR2: SGHNT, YENEEA. The CDR3 extends over 13 amino acids. The DNA for the CDR3 is TGTGCCAGCAATTCCCGGGACAACTACGAGCAGTACTTC. Its protein is CASNSRDNYEQYF.

The chain is built from TRBV4-2 and TRBJ2-7; perhaps TRBD1 as D (5 bases). The ends were cut back, 0 bases at V and 7 bases at J, with 7 bases in the middle. The CDR3 is 12 residues long. Germline V gene lookup returns CDR1 LGHNA and CDR2 YNFKEQ. The CDR3 coding sequence is TGTGCCAGCAGCCAAGATAAGGGGGAGCAGTACTTC. This encodes CASSQDKGEQYF.

The CDR3 DNA is TGTGCCAGCAAACAGGGGTTTGTGGAAAATGAAAAACTGTTTTTT. This sequence encodes CASKQGFVENEKLFF. This chain links TRBV2 with TRBJ1-4; TRBD1 matches 7 bases. Trimming removed 7 bases from V and 5 bases from J; junction bases left unmatched: 10. From germline, CDR1 is SNHLY and CDR2 FYNNEI. The CDR3 spans 15 residues.

The chain joins TRBV27 to TRBJ2-1; 10 positions agree with TRBD2. CDR1 and CDR2 (germline): MNHEY, SMNVEV (reference sequence). V was clipped by 5 bases and J by 4 bases; unmatched bases: 8. This CDR3 is built from 16 residues. This CDR3 reads CASSHRGLADYNEQFF. In DNA form, the CDR3 reads TGTGCCAGCAGTCATAGAGGACTAGCGGATTACAATGAGCAGTTCTTC.

The chain recombines TRBV5-1 with TRBJ2-7; D might be TRBD1 (6 bases). V was trimmed by 0 bases and J by 4 bases, leaving 17 bases between them. The V gene's germline CDR1 is SGHRS and CDR2 YFSETQ. The CDR3 runs 16 residues. CDR3 amino acids: CASSLDSGGGLYEQYF. The DNA of the CDR3 is TGCGCCAGCAGCTTGGATTCTGGGGGCGGCTTATACGAGCAGTACTTC.